The present entry profiles one T cell receptor beta chain with its context. The method was immunoSEQ multiplex PCR; TCRdb's version includes in-frame clones alone and lacks a portion of them. This table has about 150,000 clones, 80% to 95% appearing once. This sample was included in a study of T cell responses to AZD1222 COVID-19 vaccine. CDR3 length: 17 amino acids. The germline V gene encodes CDR1 MGHRA and CDR2 YSYEKL. V lost 3 bases to trimming and J lost 0 bases, with 17 bases between them. The sample in question was peripheral blood, obtained on day 0 of AZD1222 vaccination. The TCR sequence derives from an adult in good health. This sequence joins TRBV4-1 and TRBJ1-2; unclear D gene. CDR3 residues: CASSHNGRTIANYGYTF. The CDR3 region has the DNA TGCGCCAGCAGCCACAACGGGCGGACCATAGCTAACTATGGCTACACCTTC.